The 23 T cell receptor beta chains below all came from one sample that was sequenced in a study of blood T cell repertoires in COVID-19. The table came from immunoSEQ multiplex PCR; TCRdb's copy has only in-frame clones and leaves some out. The sample lists some 200,000 clones, 70% to 80% seen once, with roughly 17% in the top ten. The sequencing input was PBMCs or T cells enriched from blood (not recorded which). These receptors all come from a woman between 50 and 59 years old who had recovered from COVID-19.

This clone was recorded once. The rearrangement links TRBV19 to TRBJ2-7; 8 positions agree with TRBD2. Germline CDR1 reads LNHDA; CDR2 reads SQIVND (reference sequence). The length of the CDR3 is 15 residues. V trimming: 4 bases; J trimming: 0 bases; junction bases outside the gene matches: 5. CDR3: CASSTVSGTSYEQYF. As DNA, the CDR3 is TGTGCCAGTAGTACCGTTAGCGGGACCTCCTACGAGCAGTACTTC.

The chain carries TRBV5-4 and TRBJ2-3; 7 nucleotides align to TRBD2. The CDR3 consists of 14 residues. The V segment lost 5 bases and the J segment 6 bases; nucleotides outside the gene matches: 9. The germline gives CDR1 SGHNT, CDR2 YYREEE (reference sequence). The CDR3: CASRGEGRADTQYF. The CDR3 DNA reads as TGTGCCAGCAGGGGGGAGGGTAGGGCGGATACGCAGTATTTT.

This clone showed up many times. The chain employs TRBV5-4 and TRBJ2-3, with D possibly TRBD2 on 6 matching bases. The CDR3 is made up of 14 amino acids. Trimming removed 4 bases at V and 6 bases at J, with 15 bases between. Germline V gives CDR1 SGHNT, CDR2 YYREEE (reference sequence). Written as DNA, the CDR3 is TGTGCCAGCAGCCCGGGGGAATTTGAGGATACGCAGTATTTT. Protein: CASSPGEFEDTQYF.

The CDR3 DNA sequence: TGTGCCAGCTCAGAGGGACAGGGGTGGGCCTACGAGCAGTACTTC. Protein: CASSEGQGWAYEQYF. J is TRBJ2-7 and V is TRBV18, with 10 bases aligning to TRBD1. Germline assignment: CDR1 KGHSH and CDR2 LQKENI. V gave up 5 bases and J gave up 2 bases; unmatched junction bases: 6. This CDR3 has 15 amino acids.

This clone has a handful of counts. V usage is TRBV5-4 and J usage is TRBJ2-7, with TRBD1 identical over 9 bases. Germline V gives CDR1 SGHNT, CDR2 YYREEE (reference sequence). The trim removed 4 bases at V and 3 bases at J, leaving 5 bases unmatched. This CDR3 is built from 14 residues. CDR3 nucleotides: TGTGCCAGCAGCGGAGGGACAGGGTACTACGAGCAGTACTTC. Encoded protein: CASSGGTGYYEQYF.

This clone appeared a single time. This chain connects TRBV3-1 (or the pseudogene TRBV3-2) to TRBJ2-7; 7 nucleotides align to TRBD1. The germline gives CDR1 LGHDT, CDR2 YNNKEL (reference sequence). With 4 bases clipped from V and 2 bases from J, the junction kept 14 bases outside the gene matches. The CDR3 sequence is 17 residues long. In DNA, the CDR3 is TGTGCCAGCAGCCGAGGACAATCCGGGACAGACACCTACGAGCAGTACTTC. Its protein product is CASSRGQSGTDTYEQYF.

In its sample, this clone was seen a few times. This sample includes further DNA sequences coding for the same CDR3. V and J are TRBV28 and TRBJ1-1; unclear D gene. The CDR3 is made up of 14 amino acids. Trimming shortened V by 3 bases and J by 0 bases, and 8 bases separated the two germline ends. The germline CDR1 and CDR2 sequences are MDHEN and SYDVKM. The CDR3 is CASSFPGMNTEAFF. In DNA, the CDR3 is TGTGCCAGCAGTTTCCCAGGCATGAACACTGAAGCTTTCTTT.

The chain employs TRBV9 and TRBJ1-6; D not resolved. Germline V lookup: CDR1 SGDLS, CDR2 YYNGEE. Deletions cut 2 bases from V and 7 bases from J, with 10 bases between. This CDR3 is 14 amino acids long. This CDR3 is CASSVGSRNSPLHF. The CDR3 DNA reads as TGTGCCAGCAGCGTCGGGTCCCGGAATTCACCCCTCCACTTT.

The chain links TRBV6-5 to TRBJ1-6; D is uncertain. Trimming removed 5 bases from V and 7 bases from J, with 15 bases in between. The germline V gene has CDR1 MNHEY and CDR2 SVGAGI. The CDR3 runs 15 residues. DNA of the CDR3: TGTGCCAGCAGTAAGAGGGATGAAGTCAATTCACCCCTCCACTTT. Translation: CASSKRDEVNSPLHF.

The chain has TRBV2 and TRBJ1-6; D gene ambiguous. Germline values: CDR1 SNHLY, CDR2 FYNNEI. The CDR3 extends over 11 amino acids. Between the trimmed V and J ends, which lost 8 bases and 8 bases, there was a span of 7 bases. CDR3 in amino acids: CASGRDSPLHF. The CDR3 region has the DNA TGTGCCAGCGGGCGAGATTCACCCCTCCACTTT.

The rearrangement joins TRBV28 to TRBJ2-7; weak D call: TRBD2 (6 bases). Germline CDR1 is MDHEN and CDR2 is SYDVKM. The CDR3 totals 16 residues. The germline V and J ends were trimmed by 3 bases and 6 bases, with 21 bases remaining between them. In DNA form, the CDR3 reads TGTGCCAGCAGTTTGCTCACCGGATCTAGCGTTGGCGAGCAGTACTTC. Translating it yields CASSLLTGSSVGEQYF.

The rearrangement links TRBV7-9 to TRBJ2-1; TRBD1 aligns across 7 bases. Looked up from germline, CDR1 is SEHNR and CDR2 is FQNEAQ (reference sequence). The J segment lost 0 bases and the V segment lost 5 bases, leaving 10 bases of the junction unmatched. The CDR3 totals 17 residues. DNA for the CDR3: TGTGCCAGCAGCCCGCCCCCGGACAGGTACTCCTACAATGAGCAGTTCTTC. This encodes CASSPPPDRYSYNEQFF.

This clone was detected only once. The V gene is TRBV11-1, the J gene TRBJ2-7; 10 bases line up with TRBD2. The CDR3 is 15 amino acids. After removal of 5 bases from V and 4 bases from J, the junction contained 8 bases not matched to a gene. From germline, CDR1 is SGHAT and CDR2 FQDESV (reference sequence). The CDR3 DNA is TGTGCCAGCAGCCCCGTAGCGGGAGGTGTTTACGAGCAGTACTTC. This codes for CASSPVAGGVYEQYF.

The rearrangement joins TRBV15 to TRBJ2-3; 7 nucleotides align to TRBD2. Germline values: CDR1 LNHNV, CDR2 YYDKDF (reference sequence). The CDR3 totals 17 residues. Trimming cost V 1 base and J 0 bases; bases outside gene matches: 7. The CDR3: CATSRGIQRDSTDTQYF. Here the CDR3 DNA reads TGTGCCACCAGCAGAGGGATACAGCGGGACAGCACAGATACGCAGTATTTT.

The chain carries TRBV7-2 and TRBJ1-2, with 7 bases lining up with TRBD1. The CDR3 covers 14 residues. Trimming at V came to 5 bases and at J to 1 base, leaving 4 bases not matched to a gene. Per germline, CDR1 SGHTA and CDR2 FQGNSA. The CDR3 protein is CASSRDSLNYGYTF. DNA for the CDR3: TGTGCCAGCAGCCGGGACAGTCTTAACTATGGCTACACCTTC.

The chain uses TRBV9 and TRBJ2-1; 9 positions agree with TRBD2. The CDR3 has 15 residues. The V gene end was trimmed by 4 bases and the J gene end by 8 bases; junction bases not matched to a gene: 10. The germline CDR1 and CDR2 sequences are SGDLS and YYNGEE. CDR3 nucleotides: TGTGCCAGCAGCCCTCGTACGGTAGCGGGGGATGAGCAGTTCTTC. Translation: CASSPRTVAGDEQFF.

This sequence joins TRBV28 and TRBJ1-1; TRBD1 aligns across 7 bases. The V segment lost 7 bases and the J segment 10 bases; nucleotides outside the gene matches: 12. Germline lookup yields CDR1 MDHEN and CDR2 SYDVKM. This CDR3 contains 13 residues. The DNA for the CDR3 is TGTGCCAGCACCACGTTAGGGGGCGTGAGAGCTTTCTTT. Protein sequence: CASTTLGGVRAFF.

The CDR3 nucleotides read TGTGCCAGCAGCGATGGACTAGTTCCCTCAGATACGCAGTATTTT. It yields the protein CASSDGLVPSDTQYF. The chain couples TRBV9 to TRBJ2-3, with TRBD2 matching 7 bases. CDR3 length equals 15 residues. With V trimmed by 3 bases and J by 4 bases, 8 bases remained unmatched. Germline CDR1 SGDLS, CDR2 YYNGEE.

CDR3 in DNA: TGTGCCAGCAGAGTCTCCGGAGGGCCCTACAATGAGCAGTTCTTC. Translated: CASRVSGGPYNEQFF. This chain connects TRBV6-4 to TRBJ2-1; tentatively, D is TRBD2 (6 bases). In germline, CDR1 is MRHNA, CDR2 SNTAGT. The CDR3 loop spans 15 amino acids. V lost 6 bases and J 2 bases, leaving 14 bases between the germline ends.

The rearrangement uses TRBV14 and TRBJ1-1; no clear D. The CDR3 consists of 13 residues. Trimming took off 1 base at V and 2 bases at J, with 5 bases between the two ends. Germline CDR1 is SGHDN and CDR2 is FVKESK. The DNA for the CDR3 is TGTGCCAGCAGCCAAGTCAAAAACACTGAAGCTTTCTTT. Translating gives CASSQVKNTEAFF.

This clone occurred a few times. CDR3 bases: TGTGCCAGCAGGTCAGGGGGATCACGAGCTGAAGCTTTCTTT. Encoded protein: CASRSGGSRAEAFF. J is TRBJ1-1 and V is TRBV7-9; 7 nucleotides match TRBD1. Looked up from germline, CDR1 is SEHNR and CDR2 is FQNEAQ (reference sequence). V was clipped by 6 bases and J by 6 bases; unmatched bases: 10. The CDR3 has 14 amino acids.

The rearrangement links TRBV27 to TRBJ1-1; D might be TRBD1 (5 bases). CDR3 length equals 12 residues. V gave up 4 bases and J gave up 8 bases, with 11 bases separating them. CDR1 MNHEY and CDR2 SMNVEV come from the germline V gene (reference sequence). DNA for the CDR3: TGTGCCAGCAGTTGGCAGGGTAGGGAAGCTTTCTTT. It is translated as CASSWQGREAFF.

This sequence joins TRBV7-2 and TRBJ2-1; D is perhaps TRBD2 (5 bases). CDR1 is SGHTA and CDR2 is FQGNSA in the germline V gene. The CDR3 runs 16 residues. V was clipped by 4 bases and J by 8 bases, with 21 bases between them. Here the CDR3 reads CASSWELGVEVYEQFF. DNA of the CDR3: TGTGCCAGCAGCTGGGAACTAGGCGTTGAGGTTTATGAGCAGTTCTTC.